This is a list of T cell receptor beta chains from one sample in a study of long-term antiretroviral therapy in people with HIV. Sequencing was performed with immunoSEQ multiplex PCR; in TCRdb, only in-frame clones are kept and a portion is missing. Here the sample spans fewer than 45,000 clones, 80% being singletons. This specimen was unsorted PBMCs, taken 3.4 years after starting antiretroviral therapy. The receptors originated from a man aged 25-40 years with HIV. CDR3s include the opening cysteine and the closing phenylalanine or tryptophan. A D gene is named only where the DNA matches it firmly. Expanded clones get a size class; other rows say once, few or many, or leave the size out.

NA	TRBV7-9	TRBJ2-3	NA	TGTGCCAGCAGCAAAGGAGGGACTGGCACAGATACGCAGTATTTT	CASSKGGTGTDTQYF
NA	TRBV4-1	TRBJ2-1	TRBD2	TGCGCCAGCAGCCAACTCCCCGGGACTAGCGGGTACAATGAGCAGTTCTTC	CASSQLPGTSGYNEQFF
NA	TRBV9	TRBJ2-1	TRBD2	TGTGCCAGCAGCGTAGGGCTAGCGGGAGTCAATGAGCAGTTCTTC	CASSVGLAGVNEQFF
NA	TRBV14	TRBJ2-4	NA	TGTGCCAGCAGCCGGGGTGGCGGGAACATTCAGTACTTC	CASSRGGGNIQYF
few	TRBV9	TRBJ2-7	NA	TGTGCCAGCAGCGTGGGGGGCTCTAGCTACGAGCAGTACTTC	CASSVGGSSYEQYF
NA	TRBV28	TRBJ1-2	NA	TGTGCCAGCAGTTTTATGGTGGCCGGCTACACCTTC	CASSFMVAGYTF
NA	TRBV5-4	TRBJ2-7	NA	TGTGCCAGCAGCTTCCCGGGGGAGTCCTACGAGCAGTACTTC	CASSFPGESYEQYF
NA	TRBV19	TRBJ2-5	NA	TGTGCCAGTAGTATGGAGGGTCGGGTAGGAGAGACCCAGTACTTC	CASSMEGRVGETQYF
NA	TRBV5-1	TRBJ2-3	TRBD2	TGCGCCAGCAGCCGATCTAGCGGGAAGACAGATACGCAGTATTTT	CASSRSSGKTDTQYF
NA	TRBV2	TRBJ1-2	TRBD1	TGTGCCAGCAGTGAATCGGGGCAGGGGGGATATGGCTACACCTTC	CASSESGQGGYGYTF
NA	TRBV6-5	TRBJ1-4	NA	TGTGCCAGCAGTTACTCGACCCAGGATCCAAAAAAACTGTTTTTT	CASSYSTQDPKKLFF
NA	TRBV27	TRBJ2-7	NA	TGTGCCATCCGTGGCCAGTTTGGGGAGCAGTACTTC	CAIRGQFGEQYF
NA	TRBV25-1	TRBJ1-2	NA	TGTGCCAGCAGTGAATGGGGAGCCGGGACGGTGGTTTATGGCTACACCTTC	CASSEWGAGTVVYGYTF
NA	TRBV11-2	TRBJ1-2	NA	TGTGCCAGCTCCTGGGGAGGGATCTATGGCTACACCTTC	CASSWGGIYGYTF
NA	TRBV9	TRBJ2-1	NA	TGTGCCAGCAGCGTAGCGGGGCCCCCCTACAATGAGCAGTTCTTC	CASSVAGPPYNEQFF
NA	TRBV5-3	TRBJ2-7	NA	TGTGCCAGAAGCTTGGGCAGTGCCTGGGACTACGAGCAGTACTTC	CARSLGSAWDYEQYF
NA	TRBV11-2	TRBJ2-7	NA	TGTGCCAGCAGCTTAGGCTGGGGTCCGTCCTACGAGCAGTACTTC	CASSLGWGPSYEQYF
NA	TRBV14	TRBJ2-7	TRBD2	TGTGCCAGCACCCAAGGTGGCGGGAGTAATTCTTACGAGCAGTACTTC	CASTQGGGSNSYEQYF
NA	TRBV4-3	TRBJ2-7	TRBD1	TGCGCCAGCAGCCGAGGGTTTGGACAGGGGGCCTACGAGCAGTACTTC	CASSRGFGQGAYEQYF
NA	TRBV7-2	TRBJ2-7	NA	TGTGCCAGCAGCTTGGGACACGACGAGCAGTACTTC	CASSLGHDEQYF
NA	TRBV6-5	TRBJ2-7	NA	TGTGCCAGCAAGCGGCGCGATCAGCTCTACTACGAGCAGTACTTC	CASKRRDQLYYEQYF
NA	TRBV5-1	TRBJ2-3	TRBD2	TGCGCCAGCAGCCCCAGACTAGCGGGAGGCTCCGGGACAGATACGCAGTATTTT	CASSPRLAGGSGTDTQYF
NA	TRBV7-2	TRBJ2-1	TRBD2	TGTGCCAGCAGCTTAGTGGTACTAGCGGAATACAATGAGCAGTTCTTC	CASSLVVLAEYNEQFF
NA	TRBV5-1	TRBJ2-2	NA	TGCGCCAGCAGCTTGGATAGGGGTGACACCGGGGAGCTGTTTTTT	CASSLDRGDTGELFF
NA	TRBV19	TRBJ2-7	TRBD1	TGTGCCAGTAGTTTTGGGACAGGGCTACACTACGAGCAGTACTTC	CASSFGTGLHYEQYF
NA	TRBV7-2	TRBJ2-7	TRBD2	TGTGCCAGCAGCTTAAATAGCGGGAATGGCGAGCAGTACTTC	CASSLNSGNGEQYF
NA	TRBV5-6	TRBJ2-3	TRBD2	TGTGCCAGCAGCTTGGGCCTAGCGGCGTACACAGATACGCAGTATTTT	CASSLGLAAYTDTQYF
NA	TRBV27	TRBJ2-7	NA	TGTGCCACCCGTGGCGGGATCTCCTACGAGCAGTACTTC	CATRGGISYEQYF
medium-sized	TRBV7-8	TRBJ2-1	TRBD2	TGTGCCAGCAGCTTCGGGACTAGCGGTTACAATGAGCAGTTCTTC	CASSFGTSGYNEQFF
NA	TRBV5-6	TRBJ2-7	TRBD2	TGTGCCAGCACCCACGGGAGGGTCGACTACGAGCAGTACTTC	CASTHGRVDYEQYF
NA	TRBV6-1	TRBJ2-2	TRBD1	TGTGCCAGCAGCAATAGGGGGCTCCAGGCCGGGGAGCTGTTTTTT	CASSNRGLQAGELFF
NA	TRBV7-6	TRBJ2-2	NA	TGTGCCAGCAGCTCTCAACTAGGGGGGACCGGGGAGCTGTTTTTT	CASSSQLGGTGELFF
few	TRBV2	TRBJ2-1	TRBD2	TGTGCCAGCAGCCCCCCGGGTAGCGGGACATACAATGAGCAGTTCTTC	CASSPPGSGTYNEQFF
NA	TRBV4-1	TRBJ1-1	TRBD1	TGCGCCAGCAGCCAAGCAGGGGGCGATATGCGGACAGCTTTCTTT	CASSQAGGDMRTAFF
few	TRBV29-1	TRBJ1-2	TRBD1	TGCAGCGCAGGGGACAGGACCAGTATGGGCTACACCTTC	CSAGDRTSMGYTF
NA	TRBV7-3	TRBJ1-5	TRBD1	TGTGCCAGCAGCTACAGGGGGGGTCGACAGCCCCAGCATTTT	CASSYRGGRQPQHF
NA	TRBV10-3	TRBJ2-3	TRBD2	TGTGCCATCAGTGGGGCTAGCGGTACAGATACGCAGTATTTT	CAISGASGTDTQYF
NA	TRBV29-1	TRBJ2-7	TRBD1	TGCAGCGCCCGACAGGGATGGTTGGGCGAGCAGTACTTC	CSARQGWLGEQYF
NA	TRBV27	TRBJ2-5	TRBD1	TGTGCCAGCAGACTGACAGGGCTTCAAGAGACCCAGTACTTC	CASRLTGLQETQYF
few	TRBV2	TRBJ2-7	NA	TGTGCCAGCAGGCCCGCCGGGACCTACGAGCAGTACTTC	CASRPAGTYEQYF
NA	TRBV28	TRBJ1-5	TRBD1	TGTGCCAGCAGCCGTGGACAGGGCCCCTTTCAGCCCCAGCATTTT	CASSRGQGPFQPQHF
NA	TRBV28	TRBJ1-5	NA	TGTGCCAGCAGCCTCCGCAGGTCGGGGGATCAGCCCCAGCATTTT	CASSLRRSGDQPQHF